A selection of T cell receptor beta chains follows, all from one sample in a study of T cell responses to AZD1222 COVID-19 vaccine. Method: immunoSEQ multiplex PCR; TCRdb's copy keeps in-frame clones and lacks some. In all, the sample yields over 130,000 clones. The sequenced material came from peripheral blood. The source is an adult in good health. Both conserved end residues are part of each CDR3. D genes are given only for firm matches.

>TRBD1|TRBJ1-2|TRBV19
TGTGCCAGTACCTATGAGGACAGGCCCAATGGCTACACCTTC
CASTYEDRPNGYTF
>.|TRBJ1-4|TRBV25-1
TGTGCCAGCAGTGAAAAGGGCCGAACTAATGAAAAACTGTTTTTT
CASSEKGRTNEKLFF
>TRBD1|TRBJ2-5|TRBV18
TGTGCCAGCTCACAAACAGGGGTAGAGACCCAGTACTTC
CASSQTGVETQYF
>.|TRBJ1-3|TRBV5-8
TGTGCCAGCAGCACCTGGACATCTGGAAACACCATATATTTT
CASSTWTSGNTIYF
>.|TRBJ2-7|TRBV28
TGTGCCAGCAGTTTAAGTGCGGACAGCTCCTACGAGCAGTACTTC
CASSLSADSSYEQYF
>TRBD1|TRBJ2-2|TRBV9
TGTGCCAGCAGCGCCACCGCCGGGACAGCGAACACCGGGGAGCTGTTTTTT
CASSATAGTANTGELFF
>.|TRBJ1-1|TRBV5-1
TGCGCCAGCAGCTTAGGCGTTTCTAACACTGAAGCTTTCTTT
CASSLGVSNTEAFF
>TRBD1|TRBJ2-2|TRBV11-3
TGTGCCAGCAGCCAGACTCGGACAGGTACCACCGGGGAGCTGTTTTTT
CASSQTRTGTTGELFF
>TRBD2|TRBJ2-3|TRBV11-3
TGTGCCAGCAGCTCCATAGCGGGGCGGGATACGCAGTATTTT
CASSSIAGRDTQYF
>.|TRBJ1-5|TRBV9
TGTGCCAGCAGCACGTGGGGGGCCGCCAATCAGCCCCAGCATTTT
CASSTWGAANQPQHF
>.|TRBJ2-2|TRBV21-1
TGTGCCAGCAGCAGAACCCCGGGGATCCAGGTCATATACACCGGGGAGCTGTTTTTT
CASSRTPGIQVIYTGELFF
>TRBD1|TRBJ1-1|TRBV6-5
TGTGCCAGCAGTTACTCGACAGGGGGTGACACTGAAGCTTTCTTT
CASSYSTGGDTEAFF
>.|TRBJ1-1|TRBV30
TGTGCCTGGAGACCCGGGGAGCTTTCGCCTGAAGCTTTCTTT
CAWRPGELSPEAFF
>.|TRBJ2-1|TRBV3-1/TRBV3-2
TGTGCCAGCAGCCCGACCTCTCGCACTGAGCAGTTCTTC
CASSPTSRTEQFF
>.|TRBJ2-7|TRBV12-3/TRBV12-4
TGTGCCAGCAGCTCCGACAGCCACTACGAGCAGTACTTC
CASSSDSHYEQYF
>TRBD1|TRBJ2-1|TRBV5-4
TGTGCCAGCAGAGAACAGGGGGCCGCGGCCGATGAGCAGTTCTTC
CASREQGAAADEQFF
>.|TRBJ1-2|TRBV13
TGTGCCAGCAGTAACCAGGGTTTCAACAATGGCTACACCTTC
CASSNQGFNNGYTF
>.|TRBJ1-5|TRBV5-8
TGTGCCAGCAGCTTATGGAATAGCAATCAGCCCCAGCATTTT
CASSLWNSNQPQHF
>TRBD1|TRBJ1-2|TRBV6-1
TGTGCCAGCAGTGAAGCCTGGACAGGGAACTATGGCTACACCTTC
CASSEAWTGNYGYTF
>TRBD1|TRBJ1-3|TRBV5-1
TGCGCCAGCAGCTTGGCCTCTGGACAGGGGATTGGAAACACCATATATTTT
CASSLASGQGIGNTIYF
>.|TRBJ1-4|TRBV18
TGTGCCAGCTCACCACGCCGGACAGAAAGGAATAATGAAAAACTGTTTTTT
CASSPRRTERNNEKLFF
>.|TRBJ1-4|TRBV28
TGTGCCAGCAGTTTTAATATACCCCCGGGGGATGAAAAACTGTTTTTT
CASSFNIPPGDEKLFF